Here is one T cell receptor (beta chain) with its context. Its antigen is as yet unknown. This record comes from a study of T cells in localized non-small cell lung cancer. Overall study findings and caveats: Uninvolved adjacent lung showed higher T cell clonality than tumor. Greater blood T cell density accompanied longer overall survival.

Sequenced by immunoSEQ multiplex PCR; TCRdb stores in-frame clones only, minus some. The sample gives a few thousand clones, roughly 25% of which show up once; about 20% is in the top ten. This specimen was lung tumor tissue, taken before any cancer treatment. The receptor was derived from a man aged 35-75 years with stage II squamous cell lung carcinoma.

The CDR3 sequence: CASSPAEQGFYEQYF. The CDR3 DNA is TGCGCCAGCAGCCCCGCCGAGCAGGGATTCTACGAGCAGTACTTC. The chain combines TRBV5-1 with TRBJ2-7; possible D gene TRBD1, 5 bases. Trimming left V 4 bases short and J 3 bases short, with 17 bases between. Germline-derived CDR1 and CDR2 are SGHRS and YFSETQ. The CDR3 consists of 15 residues. Full variable domain (remainder filled in from reference TRBV5-1 and TRBJ2-7): KAGVTQTPRYLIKTRGQQVTLSCSPISGHRSVSWYQQTPGQGLQFLFEYFSETQRNKGNFPGRFSGRQFSNSRSEMNVSTLELGDSALYLCASSPAEQGFYEQYFGPGTRLTVT.